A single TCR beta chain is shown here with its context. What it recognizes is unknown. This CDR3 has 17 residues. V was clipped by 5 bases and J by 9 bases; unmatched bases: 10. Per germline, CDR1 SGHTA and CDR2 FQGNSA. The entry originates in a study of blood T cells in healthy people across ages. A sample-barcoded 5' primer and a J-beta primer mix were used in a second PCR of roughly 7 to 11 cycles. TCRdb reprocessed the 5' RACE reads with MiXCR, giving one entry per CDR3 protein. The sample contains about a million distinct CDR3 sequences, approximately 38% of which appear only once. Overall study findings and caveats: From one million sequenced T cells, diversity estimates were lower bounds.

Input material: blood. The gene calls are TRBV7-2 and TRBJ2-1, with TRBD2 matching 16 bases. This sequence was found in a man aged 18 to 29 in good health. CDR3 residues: CASSQGLAGGPLTEQFF. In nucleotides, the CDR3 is TGTGCCAGCAGCCAGGGACTAGCGGGAGGGCCTCTTACTGAGCAGTTCTTC.